What follows describes a single TCR beta chain. The sample belongs to a study of T cells after yellow fever vaccination. Overall study context: It was SMART-Seq v4 Ultra Low Input that prepared the fractions with low cell numbers.

Overall study results and limits: Contaminating bulk clonotypes could be abundant in FACS-sorted repertoires. Post-booster repertoires again held most primary-vaccination clones (roughly 95% CD4, around 90% CD8).

From the 5' RACE reads, TCRdb called clonotypes with MiXCR, one entry per CDR3 protein. Of over 85,000 distinct CDR3 sequences listed, more than 7.5% are singletons. The V and J ends lost 4 bases and 5 bases respectively, with 4 bases between them. Germline CDR1 reads SGHAT; CDR2 reads FQNNGV. The CDR3 runs to 11 residues. Here the sequenced sample was CD8+ T cells not binding an NS4B(214-222) dextramer, sorted from PBMCs, taken less than 16 days after the first yellow fever vaccination. The receptor was isolated from a man aged 18 to 29 who received the YFV17D yellow fever vaccine. The V call is TRBV11-2, the J call TRBJ2-3, with D unclear. In DNA, the CDR3 is TGTGCCAGCAGCTCGGTAGATACGCAGTATTTT. It yields the protein CASSSVDTQYF.